This T cell receptor beta chain was observed in a study of a mutant IDH1 vaccine in newly diagnosed glioma. Study-wide background: Initiation of the vaccine course occurred 4-6 weeks after radiotherapy alone, or alongside temozolomide cycles. Treated patients, averaging roughly 40 years, were roughly 60% male and approximately 38% female.

Germline V CDR1 and CDR2: KGHSH, LQKENI. Trimming removed 5 bases from V and 0 bases from J, with 14 bases in between. The CDR3 runs 15 residues. Study-level results: Top-clonotype changes in peripheral T cells seemed unrelated to pseudoprogression.

As regards this clone: Its antigen is unknown.

TCRdb's copy holds only in-frame clones and misses some; the assay was immunoSEQ multiplex PCR. The repertoire holds 110,000 or so clones, with under 90% as singletons. Time point described: week 11, during vaccination. Every vaccination contained 300 ug of the mutant IDH1 20-mer peptide and was paired with topical imiquimod. New WHO grade 3 or 4 IDH1-mutant, ATRX-lost astrocytomas were present in all donors. This rearrangement joins TRBV18 to TRBJ2-7; D not resolved. The sample consisted of PBMCs, taken from a glioma patient whose treatment included an IDH1 peptide vaccine. This receptor was taken from a woman between 45 and 60 years old with glioma. CDR3 sequence: CASSSRTFFSYEQYF. The CDR3 DNA follows: TGTGCCAGCTCATCAAGGACCTTCTTCTCCTACGAGCAGTACTTC.